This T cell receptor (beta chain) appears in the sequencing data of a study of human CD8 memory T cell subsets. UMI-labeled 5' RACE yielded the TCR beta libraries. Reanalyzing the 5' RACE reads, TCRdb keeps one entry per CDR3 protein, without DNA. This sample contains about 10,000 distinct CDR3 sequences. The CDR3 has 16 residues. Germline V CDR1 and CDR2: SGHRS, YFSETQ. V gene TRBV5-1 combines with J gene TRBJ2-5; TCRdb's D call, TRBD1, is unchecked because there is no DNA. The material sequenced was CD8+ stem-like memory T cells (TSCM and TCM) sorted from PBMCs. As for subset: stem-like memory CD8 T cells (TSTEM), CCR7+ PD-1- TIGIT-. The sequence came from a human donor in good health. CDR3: CASSPSTSTGQETQYF.